This TCR beta chain stems from a study of T cell repertoires in cytomegalovirus infection. Turning to the study itself: The authors used CMV epitopes that were HLA-C-restricted (recently identified) and HLA-B-restricted (well studied). Evidence of both CMV infection and a matching HLA type came from public TCR beta signatures. Broader study findings: CMV-specific TCR beta clonotypes restricted by HLA-C were the ones dominating the ex vivo response.

The CDR3 runs to 14 residues. Deletions cut 1 base from V and 6 bases from J, with 13 bases between. Looked up from germline, CDR1 is SGHRS and CDR2 is YFSETQ. This clonotype occurred a few times. What it binds is unknown. One entry per CDR3 protein, called by TCRdb with MiXCR from the reads. The sample yields 750,000 to 900,000 distinct CDR3 sequences, about 29% seen once. The sequence was collected from a human donor in good health (CMV status not recorded). Some clones in this sample may be carry-over from other donors' samples. The chain is built from TRBV5-1 and TRBJ1-1, with D hard to call. Material: cultured CD8+ T cells from PBMCs, obtained from culture after CMV antigen stimulation. The CDR3 sequence: CASSLKSIRAEAFF. In nucleotides, the CDR3 is TGCGCCAGCAGCTTGAAGTCCATAAGGGCTGAAGCTTTCTTT.